This T cell receptor (beta chain) came from a study of neurological immune-mediated disorders. 5'RACE with 10-nucleotide random UMIs generated the cDNA. TCRdb reanalysed the 5' RACE reads using MiXCR and keeps one entry per CDR3 protein. The data contain 4,000 or so distinct CDR3 sequences, 32% of them singletons. CD4+ or CD8+ T cells at a count of some 900,000 served as input for the sorted libraries. This clonotype ranks as medium-sized (0.01 to 0.1%). CDR3 size: 14 residues. Trimming took 5 bases from V and 1 from J, leaving 8 bases between them. Germline V gene data show CDR1 as SEHNR and CDR2 as FQNEAQ (reference sequence).

The sample was CD8+ T cells from blood. The clonotype comes from a man aged 50 or older with HTLV-1-associated myelopathy (HAM/TSP). This chain connects TRBV7-9 to TRBJ2-2, with D perhaps matching TRBD1 (5 bases). The CDR3 is CASSPGQNTGELFF. As DNA, the CDR3 is TGTGCCAGCAGCCCCGGACAGAACACCGGGGAGCTGTTTTTT.